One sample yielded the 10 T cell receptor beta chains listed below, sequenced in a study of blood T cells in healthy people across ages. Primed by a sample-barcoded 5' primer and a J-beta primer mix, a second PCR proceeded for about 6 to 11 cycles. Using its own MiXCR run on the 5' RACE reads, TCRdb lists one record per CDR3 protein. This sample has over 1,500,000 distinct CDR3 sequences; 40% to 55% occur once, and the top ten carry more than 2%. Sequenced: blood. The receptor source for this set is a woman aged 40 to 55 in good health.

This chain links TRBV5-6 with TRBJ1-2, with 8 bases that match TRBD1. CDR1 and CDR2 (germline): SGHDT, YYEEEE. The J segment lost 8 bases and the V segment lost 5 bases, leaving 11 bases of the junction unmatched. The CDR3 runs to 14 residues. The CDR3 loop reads CASRPDRGSYGYTF. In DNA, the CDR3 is TGTGCCAGCAGACCTGACAGGGGAAGTTACGGCTACACCTTC.

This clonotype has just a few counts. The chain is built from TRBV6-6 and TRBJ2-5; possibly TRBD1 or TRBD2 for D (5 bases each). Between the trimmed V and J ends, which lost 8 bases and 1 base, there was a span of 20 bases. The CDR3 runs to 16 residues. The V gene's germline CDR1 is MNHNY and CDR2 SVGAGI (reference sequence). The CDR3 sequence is CASRPGTGWGQETQYF. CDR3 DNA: TGTGCCAGCCGCCCAGGGACGGGTTGGGGCCAAGAGACCCAGTACTTC.

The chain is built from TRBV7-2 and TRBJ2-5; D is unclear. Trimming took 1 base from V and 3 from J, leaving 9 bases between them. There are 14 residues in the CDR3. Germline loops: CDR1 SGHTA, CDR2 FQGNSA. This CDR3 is CASSLVVEEETQYF. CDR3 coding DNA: TGTGCCAGCAGCTTAGTTGTTGAGGAAGAGACCCAGTACTTC.

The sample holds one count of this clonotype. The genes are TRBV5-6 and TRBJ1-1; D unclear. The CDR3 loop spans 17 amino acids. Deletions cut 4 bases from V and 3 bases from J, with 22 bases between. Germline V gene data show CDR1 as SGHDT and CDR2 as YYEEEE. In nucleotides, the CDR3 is TGTGCCAGCAGCCCCCGAGTTTCCCGCTACCGGGACACTGAAGCTTTCTTT. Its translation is CASSPRVSRYRDTEAFF.

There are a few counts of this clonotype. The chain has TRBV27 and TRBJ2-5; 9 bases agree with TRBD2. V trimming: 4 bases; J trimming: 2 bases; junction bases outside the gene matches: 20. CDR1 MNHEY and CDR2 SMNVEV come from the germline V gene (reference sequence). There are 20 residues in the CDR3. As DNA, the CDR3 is TGTGCCAGCAGTTCCATCGGGGCTAGCGGGGTATATTCGGGACAAGAGACCCAGTACTTC. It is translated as CASSSIGASGVYSGQETQYF.

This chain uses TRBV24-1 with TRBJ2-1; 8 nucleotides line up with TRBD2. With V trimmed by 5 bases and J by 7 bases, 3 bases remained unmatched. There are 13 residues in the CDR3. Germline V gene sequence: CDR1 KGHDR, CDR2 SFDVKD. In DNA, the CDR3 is TGTGCCACCAGTGGGTCTAGCGGGAATGAGCAGTTCTTC. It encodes CATSGSSGNEQFF.

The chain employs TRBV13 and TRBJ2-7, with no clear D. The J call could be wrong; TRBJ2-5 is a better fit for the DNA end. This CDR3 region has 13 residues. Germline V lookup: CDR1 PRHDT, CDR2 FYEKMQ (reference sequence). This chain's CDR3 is CASSLVVGQTQYF. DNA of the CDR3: TGTGCCAGCAGCTTGGTAGTCGGGCAGACCCAGTACTTC.

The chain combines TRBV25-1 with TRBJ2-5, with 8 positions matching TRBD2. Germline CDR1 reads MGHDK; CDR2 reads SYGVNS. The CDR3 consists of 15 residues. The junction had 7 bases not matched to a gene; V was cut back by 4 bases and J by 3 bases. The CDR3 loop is CASSAPGGREETQYF. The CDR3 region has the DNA TGTGCCAGCAGTGCGCCGGGGGGGCGGGAAGAGACCCAGTACTTC.

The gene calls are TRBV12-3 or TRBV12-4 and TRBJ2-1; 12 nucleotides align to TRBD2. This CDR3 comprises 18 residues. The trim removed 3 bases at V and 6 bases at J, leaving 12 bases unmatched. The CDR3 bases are TGTGCCAGCAGTTTTAGGCTAGCGGGGGGGGCCAAGGGCAATGAGCAGTTCTTC. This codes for CASSFRLAGGAKGNEQFF.

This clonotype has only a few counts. CDR3 nucleotides: TGTGCCAGCCAGAGGGTGACCAGCTCCTACAATGAGCAGTTCTTC. This gives the protein CASQRVTSSYNEQFF. This chain joins TRBV5-4 and TRBJ2-1, with D perhaps matching TRBD2 (5 bases). CDR1 SGHNT and CDR2 YYREEE come from the germline V gene (reference sequence). The CDR3 is 15 amino acids. Trimming pared 7 bases from V and 0 bases from J, leaving 14 bases between.